This paragraph covers one TCR beta chain sequence. This CDR3 contains 14 residues. The V gene end was trimmed by 2 bases and the J gene end by 9 bases; junction bases not matched to a gene: 9. In germline, CDR1 is LNHNV, CDR2 YYDKDF (reference sequence). This record belongs to a study of blood T cell repertoires in COVID-19. Study context: Donors in the United States, Italy and Spain gave samples during acute or convalescent COVID-19.

TCRdb's copy holds only in-frame clones and misses some; the assay was immunoSEQ multiplex PCR. The sample includes about 120,000 clones, approximately 88% seen only once; the top ten take about 9.3%. This sequence joins TRBV15 and TRBJ1-2; TRBD1 aligns across 7 bases. Sequenced material: peripheral blood. The TCR comes from a man between 45 and 60 years old with acute or convalescent COVID-19. For the CDR3, the DNA is TGTGCCACCAGCAGACAGGGGGGACGTAGTAGCTACACCTTC. This encodes CATSRQGGRSSYTF.